This T cell receptor beta chain was identified during a study of blood T cell repertoires in COVID-19. In the original analysis: For nucleated cells, counts were estimated from reference gene primer amplification. Clones were read by immunoSEQ multiplex PCR, and TCRdb kept only the in-frame ones, dropping some. That table gives V, J and clone size, and the DNA gave D and trimming. This table holds about 200,000 clones, about 85% found once. The V gene's germline CDR1 is KGHDR and CDR2 SFDVKD. The CDR3 has 13 amino acids. V was clipped by 7 bases and J by 2 bases; unmatched bases: 3. The TCR sequence derives from a man aged 55 to 69 with active or convalescent COVID-19. The rearrangement links TRBV24-1 to TRBJ2-7; TRBD1 matches at 8 bases. Sequencing was performed on peripheral blood. In DNA, the CDR3 is TGTGCCACCAGGGACAGGGTCCCCTACGAGCAGTACTTC. Translating gives CATRDRVPYEQYF.